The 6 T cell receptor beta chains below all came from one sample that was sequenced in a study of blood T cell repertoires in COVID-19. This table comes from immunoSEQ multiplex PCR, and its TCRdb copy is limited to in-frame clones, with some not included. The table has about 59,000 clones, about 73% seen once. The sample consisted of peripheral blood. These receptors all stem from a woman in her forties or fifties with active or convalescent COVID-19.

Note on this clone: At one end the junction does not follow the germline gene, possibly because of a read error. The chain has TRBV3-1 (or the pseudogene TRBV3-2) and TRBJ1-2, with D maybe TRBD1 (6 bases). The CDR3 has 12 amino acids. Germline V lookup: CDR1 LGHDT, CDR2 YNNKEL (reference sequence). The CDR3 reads CASKGGGVGHTF. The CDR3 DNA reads TGTGCCAGCAAGGGGGGAGGGGTTGGCCACACCTTC.

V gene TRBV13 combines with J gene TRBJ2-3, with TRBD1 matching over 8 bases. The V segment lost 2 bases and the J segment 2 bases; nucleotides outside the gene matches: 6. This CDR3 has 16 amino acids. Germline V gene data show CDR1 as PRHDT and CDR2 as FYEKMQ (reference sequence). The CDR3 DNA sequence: TGTGCCAGCAGCTTATTAGGGACAGGTTTCACAGATACGCAGTATTTT. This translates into CASSLLGTGFTDTQYF.

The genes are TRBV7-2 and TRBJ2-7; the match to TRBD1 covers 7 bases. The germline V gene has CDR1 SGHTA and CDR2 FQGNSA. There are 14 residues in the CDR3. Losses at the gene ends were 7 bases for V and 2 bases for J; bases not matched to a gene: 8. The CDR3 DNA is TGTGCCAGCAACCCTAGACAGGGAACCTACGAGCAGTACTTC. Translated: CASNPRQGTYEQYF. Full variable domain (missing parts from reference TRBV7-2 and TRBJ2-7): GAGVSQSPSNKVTEKGKDVELRCDPISGHTALYWYRQSLGQGLEFLIYFQGNSAPDKSGLPSDRFSAERTGGSVSTLTIQRTQQEDSAVYLCASNPRQGTYEQYFGPGTRLTVT.

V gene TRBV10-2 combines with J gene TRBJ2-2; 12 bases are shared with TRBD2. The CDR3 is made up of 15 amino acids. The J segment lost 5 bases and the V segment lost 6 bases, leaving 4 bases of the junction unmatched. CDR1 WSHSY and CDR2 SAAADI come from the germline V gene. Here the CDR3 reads CASSLAGGPTGELFF. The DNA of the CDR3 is TGCGCCAGCAGCCTAGCGGGAGGGCCGACCGGGGAGCTGTTTTTT.

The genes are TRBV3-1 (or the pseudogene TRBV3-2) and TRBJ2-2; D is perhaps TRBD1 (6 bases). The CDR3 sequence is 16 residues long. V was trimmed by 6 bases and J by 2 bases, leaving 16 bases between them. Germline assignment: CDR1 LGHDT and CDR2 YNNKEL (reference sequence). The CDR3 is CASRSTWGPNTGELFF. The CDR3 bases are TGTGCCAGCAGGTCCACTTGGGGGCCTAACACCGGGGAGCTGTTTTTT.

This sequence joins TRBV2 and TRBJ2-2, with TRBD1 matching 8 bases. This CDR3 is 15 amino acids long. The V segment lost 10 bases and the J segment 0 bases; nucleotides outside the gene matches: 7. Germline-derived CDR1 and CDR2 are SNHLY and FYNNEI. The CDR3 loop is CATFLGQANTGELFF. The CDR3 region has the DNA TGTGCCACCTTTTTGGGACAGGCGAACACCGGGGAGCTGTTTTTT.